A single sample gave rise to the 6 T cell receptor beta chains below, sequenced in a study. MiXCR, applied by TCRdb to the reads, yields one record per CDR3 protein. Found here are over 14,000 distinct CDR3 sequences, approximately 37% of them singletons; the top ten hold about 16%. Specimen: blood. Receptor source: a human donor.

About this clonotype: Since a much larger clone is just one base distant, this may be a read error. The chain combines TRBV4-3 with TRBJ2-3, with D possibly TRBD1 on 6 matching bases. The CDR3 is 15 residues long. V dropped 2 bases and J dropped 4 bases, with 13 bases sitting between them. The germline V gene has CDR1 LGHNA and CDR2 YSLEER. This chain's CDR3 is CASSQPGHGSDTQYF. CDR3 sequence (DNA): TGCGCCAGCAGCCAACCGGGACATGGATCAGATACGCAGTATTTT.

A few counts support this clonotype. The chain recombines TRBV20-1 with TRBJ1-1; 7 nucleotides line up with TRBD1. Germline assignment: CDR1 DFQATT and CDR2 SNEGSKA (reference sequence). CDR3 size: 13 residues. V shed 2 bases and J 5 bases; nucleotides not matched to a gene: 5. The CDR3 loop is CSARRQGWTEAFF. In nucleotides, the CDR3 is TGCAGTGCTAGAAGACAGGGTTGGACTGAAGCTTTCTTT.

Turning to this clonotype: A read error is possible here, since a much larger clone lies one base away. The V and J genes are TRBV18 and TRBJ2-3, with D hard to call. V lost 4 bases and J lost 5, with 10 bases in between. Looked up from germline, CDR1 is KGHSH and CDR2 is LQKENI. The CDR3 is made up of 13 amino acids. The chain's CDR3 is CASSLPSGDTQYF. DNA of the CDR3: TGTGCCAGCTCACTACCGTCCGGAGATACGCAGTATTTT.

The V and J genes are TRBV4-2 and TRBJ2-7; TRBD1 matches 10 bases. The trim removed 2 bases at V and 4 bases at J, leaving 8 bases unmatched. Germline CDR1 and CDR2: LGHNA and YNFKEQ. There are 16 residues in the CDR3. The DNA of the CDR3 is TGTGCCAGCAGCCAAAGGGGGACAGGGGTGCCTTACGAGCAGTACTTC. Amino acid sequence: CASSQRGTGVPYEQYF.

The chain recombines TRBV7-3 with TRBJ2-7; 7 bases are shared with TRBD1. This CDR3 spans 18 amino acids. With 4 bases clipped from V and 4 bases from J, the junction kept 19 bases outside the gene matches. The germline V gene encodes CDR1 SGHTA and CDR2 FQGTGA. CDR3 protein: CASSCNIVGTVTEYEQYF. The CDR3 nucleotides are TGTGCCAGCAGCTGTAACATTGTGGGGACAGTGACAGAATACGAGCAGTACTTC.

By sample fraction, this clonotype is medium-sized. The CDR3 sequence is CSASSVTRNEQYF. CDR3 coding DNA: TGCAGTGCTAGTAGCGTCACTAGGAACGAGCAGTACTTC. This sequence joins TRBV20-1 and TRBJ2-7, with a weak D call TRBD2 (5 bases). Trimming removed 3 bases at V and 5 bases at J, with 14 bases between. The germline V gene encodes CDR1 DFQATT and CDR2 SNEGSKA (reference sequence). This CDR3 region has 13 residues.